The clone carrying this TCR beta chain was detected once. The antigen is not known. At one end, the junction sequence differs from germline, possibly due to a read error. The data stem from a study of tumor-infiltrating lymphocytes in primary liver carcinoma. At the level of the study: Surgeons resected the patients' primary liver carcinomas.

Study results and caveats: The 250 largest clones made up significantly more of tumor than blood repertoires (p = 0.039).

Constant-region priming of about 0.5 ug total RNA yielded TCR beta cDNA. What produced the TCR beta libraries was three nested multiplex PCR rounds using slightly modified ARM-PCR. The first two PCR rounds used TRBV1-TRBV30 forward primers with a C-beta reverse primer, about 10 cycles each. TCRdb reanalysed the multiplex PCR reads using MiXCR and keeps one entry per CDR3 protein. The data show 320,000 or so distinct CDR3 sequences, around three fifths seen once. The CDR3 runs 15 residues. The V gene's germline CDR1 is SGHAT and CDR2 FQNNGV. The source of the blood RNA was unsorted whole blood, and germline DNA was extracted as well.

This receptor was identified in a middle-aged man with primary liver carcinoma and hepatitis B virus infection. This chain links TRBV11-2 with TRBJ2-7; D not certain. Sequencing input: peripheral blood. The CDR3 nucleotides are TGTGCCAACAGCTTAGTTATATGGGCTACCTACGAGCAGTACTTC. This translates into CANSLVIWATYEQYF.